This T cell receptor beta chain was captured in a study of cytotoxic CD8 clonotypes in ibrutinib-treated CLL (dated by TCRdb to 2020 to 2022). Broadly, across the study: The cohort had 11 relapsed/refractory and 15 treatment-naive patients; 17 were IGHV unmutated. Partial responses were observed in 24 patients and complete responses in 2; after a median follow-up of around 64 months, remission was maintained in 14 patients and progression was observed in roughly 12. Samples at response were collected after a median of around twelve months of treatment, with a range of roughly 6 to 40 months. On average, each sample yielded about 260,000 productive templates and about 94,000 productive rearrangements. Of the approximately 86 people in the trial, approximately 24 had longitudinal samples available. Cryopreserved peripheral blood mononuclear cells were obtained prior to treatment, at the time of response, and at either disease progression or sustained remission. Every remission and progressive disease sample was obtained while ibrutinib was still being received by the patients.

The goal of deep resolution MiSeq sequencing was a depth between 1 in 1 million and 1 in 200,000 T cells, and coverage averaged 10x per clonotype. The immunoSEQ hsTCRB Kit was used to generate the TCR beta libraries. In the paper's pipeline: The data were analyzed with ImmunoSEQ Analyzer and ImmunoSEQ Data Assistant, and V, D and J gene assignments followed IMGT definitions. Clonality, which ranges from 0 to 1, was calculated by subtracting the normalized Shannon entropy of productive rearrangement frequencies from one. Only overrepresented clonotypes making up at least 0.05% of the repertoire of each patient were included in the public clonotype analysis. About twelve age-matched healthy donor repertoires from immuneACCESS were used as controls for clonality. In TCRdb, the immuneACCESS table is reduced to in-frame sequences with V and J assigned. These tables do not hold every clone; where another copy was compared, an unresolved V gene accounts for under half, and the others remain unexplained. The DNA was the basis for D and trimming; V, J and clone size are from that table. The sample table records 45,000 to 55,000 clones; 53% of these occur just once. The ten top clones hold about 33% of the sample.

The meaning of the sample's time point label: more than 10 months on ibrutinib. Roughly 2.2 micrograms of genomic DNA were extracted from cryopreserved PBMCs for TCR beta library preparation. Longitudinal blood samples from CLL patients receiving ibrutinib monotherapy were subjected to high-throughput TCR beta sequencing. The patients took part in an open-label, single-center phase 2 trial of ibrutinib monotherapy. The CDR3 runs 17 residues from the cysteine to the phenylalanine. Just CDR3 DNA is preserved here, 51 bases in frame from base 1. Sequences MNHEY (CDR1) and SMNVEV (CDR2) are obtained from the germline V gene (reference sequence). V trim: 7 bases; J trim: 3 bases; unmatched bases: 9. This clone occurred once. This clone's antigen is unknown. It has no much larger one-base neighbor in the sample; base qualities were not kept. The research as a whole found: Public clonotypes were rare and either contracted or stayed stable during treatment, and the rise in clonality at ibrutinib response reflected the expansion of private clonotypes. At baseline, clonality was higher than in age-matched healthy donors and showed a strong correlation with circulating CD8+ T-cell counts. Clonality increased at ibrutinib response, stayed stable in sustained remission, and fell back toward baseline at progression. Sampling times were not matched between sustained-remission and progressing patients, and lymph node repertoires were not studied.

The sample was PBMCs, taken after 12 months of ibrutinib treatment. This receptor was obtained from a human donor with chronic lymphocytic leukemia. The sequence is built from TRBV27 and TRBJ2-7; 16 central bases correspond to TRBD2. The CDR3: CASKGLAGGNSLYEQYF. The nucleotide sequence reads TGTGCCAGCAAGGGACTAGCGGGAGGGAATAGCCTCTACGAGCAGTACTTC.